This paragraph reports one TCR beta chain. This record belongs to a study of CD8+ T cells in alopecia areata. CDR3 length equals 12 residues. The V gene's germline CDR1 is SEHNR and CDR2 FQNEAQ (reference sequence). The ends were cut back, 1 base at V and 7 bases at J, with 8 bases in the middle. It was cDNA, reverse transcribed from extracted RNA, that served as the sequencing template. Assay: immunoSEQ multiplex PCR; the TCRdb copy retains only in-frame clones and omits some. The data show 130,000 or so clones, about 46% seen once. The TCR was taken from a human donor with alopecia areata. This material consisted of CD8+ T cells sorted from blood, taken at week 0. The V call is TRBV7-9, the J call TRBJ2-7; D possibly matches TRBD1 or TRBD2 (5 bases each). CDR3 DNA: TGTGCCAGCAGCTTAGGGGGGTTGGAGCAGTACTTC. Protein product: CASSLGGLEQYF. The variable domain in full, completed from reference TRBV7-9 and TRBJ2-7, reads DTGVSQNPRHKITKRGQNVTFRCDPISEHNRLYWYRQTLGQGPEFLTYFQNEAQLEKSRLLSDRFSAERPKGSFSTLEIQRTEQGDSAMYLCASSLGGLEQYFGPGTRLTVT.